The 32 T cell receptor beta chains listed next were all sequenced from one sample in a study of long-term antiretroviral therapy in people with HIV. They ran version v3.0 of the immunoSEQ assay at survey level. Measured with immunoSEQ multiplex PCR; TCRdb has only the in-frame clones, and not every one. The sample shows about 39,000 clones, roughly nine tenths of them seen only once. The sample consisted of unsorted PBMCs, taken 1.2 years after starting antiretroviral therapy. These TCRs come from a woman between 45 and 60 years old with HIV.

This clone appeared a single time. The V and J genes are TRBV7-3 and TRBJ2-1; D may correspond to TRBD1 or TRBD2 (6 bases each). The CDR3 covers 17 residues. Trimming took 0 bases from V and 1 from J, leaving 13 bases between them. Germline V CDR1 and CDR2: SGHTA, FQGTGA. The CDR3 nucleotides read TGTGCCAGCAGCTTAACGCCGGGGGCGCGATCCTACAATGAGCAGTTCTTC. It translates to CASSLTPGARSYNEQFF.

The gene calls are TRBV27 and TRBJ2-3; 9 bases map to TRBD1. Per germline, CDR1 MNHEY and CDR2 SMNVEV (reference sequence). The CDR3 is made up of 17 amino acids. Trimming removed 7 bases from V and 1 base from J; junction bases left unmatched: 12. CDR3 in amino acids: CASTKTGQGRGTDTQYF. The CDR3 DNA is TGTGCCAGCACTAAAACGGGACAGGGAAGAGGCACAGATACGCAGTATTTT.

This clone is medium-sized. V and J are TRBV27 and TRBJ2-7; tentative D call: TRBD2 (6 bases). Germline V gene lookup returns CDR1 MNHEY and CDR2 SMNVEV (reference sequence). Trimming stripped 6 bases from V and 12 bases from J, with 27 bases between. CDR3 length equals 15 residues. The CDR3 protein is CASRPLAEALRMAYF. CDR3 DNA sequence: TGTGCCAGCAGACCTTTAGCGGAGGCCCTTCGAATGGCGTACTTC.

J is TRBJ2-3 and V is TRBV27; possibly TRBD1 or TRBD2 for D (6 bases each). The CDR3 has 16 residues. Germline V gives CDR1 MNHEY, CDR2 SMNVEV (reference sequence). V was shortened by 3 bases and J by 7 bases, with 20 bases between the two germline ends. Here the CDR3 DNA reads TGTGCCAGCAGTTTGGGCCCCACCACGGGGGCGCATACGCAGTATTTT. As protein: CASSLGPTTGAHTQYF.

The chain employs TRBV7-9 and TRBJ2-7; D might be TRBD1 or TRBD2, each matching 5 bases. The V end lost 3 bases, the J end lost 0 bases, and 9 bases lay between the germline ends. Germline CDR1 is SEHNR and CDR2 is FQNEAQ (reference sequence). CDR3 length: 14 amino acids. In nucleotides, the CDR3 is TGTGCCAGCAGCTTGGATGGGGGCTCCTACGAGCAGTACTTC. Its translation: CASSLDGGSYEQYF.

The rearrangement uses TRBV27 and TRBJ2-3; 9 positions match TRBD2. The ends lost 5 bases at V and 4 bases at J; junction bases unmatched: 16. CDR1 is MNHEY and CDR2 is SMNVEV in the germline V gene (reference sequence). The CDR3 extends over 18 amino acids. CDR3 DNA: TGTGCCAGCAGTAATTATGGAGCATTGGCGGGGGGGCCAGATACGCAGTATTTT. Translation: CASSNYGALAGGPDTQYF.

This clone was counted between two and nine times. The chain recombines TRBV18 with TRBJ1-2; weak D call: TRBD1 (6 bases). The V and J ends lost 3 bases and 2 bases respectively, with 10 bases between them. Germline values: CDR1 KGHSH, CDR2 LQKENI. The CDR3 is 14 amino acids. The CDR3: CASSPGHINYGYTF. CDR3 coding DNA: TGTGCCAGCTCACCGGGACACATAAACTATGGCTACACCTTC.

This clone appeared a single time. The chain carries TRBV9 and TRBJ2-1; D is possibly TRBD2 (6 bases). The germline V gene has CDR1 SGDLS and CDR2 YYNGEE. The V end lost 3 bases, the J end lost 4 bases, and 8 bases lay between the germline ends. This CDR3 is 13 amino acids long. The DNA of the CDR3 is TGTGCCAGCAGCGGGGACTCGTACAATGAGCAGTTCTTC. This encodes CASSGDSYNEQFF.

The gene calls are TRBV2 and TRBJ2-5; D is perhaps TRBD2 (6 bases). The CDR3 loop spans 12 amino acids. Trimming stripped 4 bases from V and 12 bases from J, with 15 bases between. Germline CDR1 is SNHLY and CDR2 is FYNNEI. CDR3 bases: TGTGCCAGCAGTGGGTCGGCGGGGCCAAAGTACTTC. This encodes CASSGSAGPKYF. Full variable domain (outside the CDR3, taken from reference TRBV2 and TRBJ2-5): EPEVTQTPSHQVTQMGQEVILRCVPISNHLYFYWYRQILGQKVEFLVSFYNNEISEKSEIFDDQFSVERPDGSNFTLKIRSTKLEDSAMYFCASSGSAGPKYFGPGTRLLVL.

The V gene is TRBV4-1, the J gene TRBJ2-5; no clear D gene. The V and J ends lost 4 bases and 2 bases respectively, with 11 bases between them. Germline V lookup: CDR1 MGHRA, CDR2 YSYEKL. This CDR3 spans 14 amino acids. The CDR3, as DNA: TGCGCCAGCAGCCCCTGGCTAGGTCAAGAGACCCAGTACTTC. This codes for CASSPWLGQETQYF.

This chain uses TRBV21-1 with TRBJ1-4. TRBV21-1 is labeled a pseudogene. This CDR3 is built from 16 residues. The CDR3 reads CASTTDRGARYEKLFF. The CDR3 DNA reads TGTGCCAGCACCACCGACCGGGGGGCTAGGTATGAAAAACTGTTTTTT.

This clone has just one count. The chain has TRBV5-4 and TRBJ2-1, with D perhaps TRBD2 (6 bases). With 4 bases removed from V and 6 bases from J, the gap between germline ends came to 17 bases. Germline CDR1 SGHNT, CDR2 YYREEE (reference sequence). The CDR3 contains 15 residues. In DNA form, the CDR3 reads TGTGCCAGCAGCCCCGCGCGGGGTTTCGCCAATGAGCAGTTCTTC. This translates into CASSPARGFANEQFF.

This sequence joins TRBV9 and TRBJ1-3; TRBD1 is a possible D gene (6 bases). Trimming removed 4 bases at V and 2 bases at J, with 13 bases between. This CDR3 contains 15 residues. Germline CDR1 reads SGDLS; CDR2 reads YYNGEE. The CDR3 coding sequence is TGTGCCAGCAGCCCCCACCGGACAGCTGGAAACACCATATATTTT. Amino acids: CASSPHRTAGNTIYF. Full variable domain (missing parts from reference TRBV9 and TRBJ1-3): DSGVTQTPKHLITATGQRVTLRCSPRSGDLSVYWYQQSLDQGLQFLIQYYNGEERAKGNILERFSAQQFPDLHSELNLSSLELGDSALYFCASSPHRTAGNTIYFGEGSWLTVV.

The V call is TRBV21-1, the J call TRBJ1-5. TRBV21-1 represents a pseudogene. The CDR3 consists of 14 residues. The CDR3 sequence: CASSKAGSNQPQHF. CDR3 DNA: TGTGCCAGCAGCAAAGCGGGGAGCAATCAGCCCCAGCATTTT.

The rearrangement joins TRBV6-6 to TRBJ2-7; the match to TRBD2 covers 13 bases. This CDR3 has 16 amino acids. Germline lookup yields CDR1 MNHNY and CDR2 SVGAGI (reference sequence). With V trimmed by 7 bases and J by 7 bases, 13 bases remained unmatched. The CDR3 DNA follows: TGTGCCAGCACCGGACTAGCGGGGGCCAACGGGAGGGAGCAGTACTTC. Amino acid sequence: CASTGLAGANGREQYF.

The chain has TRBV28 and TRBJ2-5; D assignment may be TRBD1 or TRBD2 (6 bases each). This CDR3 spans 14 amino acids. V was shortened by 4 bases and J by 5 bases, with 14 bases between the two germline ends. Germline CDR1 reads MDHEN; CDR2 reads SYDVKM. As DNA, the CDR3 is TGTGCCAGCAGTTCGATAGGGGGGCGGGAGACCCAGTACTTC. It yields the protein CASSSIGGRETQYF.

The chain uses TRBV28 and TRBJ1-4; TRBD1 matches 10 bases. The CDR3 totals 15 residues. In germline, CDR1 is MDHEN, CDR2 SYDVKM. V was clipped by 6 bases and J by 5 bases; unmatched bases: 6. CDR3 protein: CASRRRQGANEKLFF. CDR3 nucleotides: TGTGCCAGCAGGCGGAGACAGGGGGCGAATGAAAAACTGTTTTTT. Full variable domain (outside the CDR3, taken from reference TRBV28 and TRBJ1-4): DVKVTQSSRYLVKRTGEKVFLECVQDMDHENMFWYRQDPGLGLRLIYFSYDVKMKEKGDIPEGYSVSREKKERFSLILESASTNQTSMYLCASRRRQGANEKLFFGSGTQLSVL.

V is TRBV5-5 and J is TRBJ2-7; TRBD1 or TRBD2 may be the D gene (5 bases each). The V gene's germline CDR1 is SGHKS and CDR2 YYEKEE (reference sequence). The CDR3 length is 18 residues. V was clipped by 0 bases and J by 4 bases, with 23 bases between them. Here the CDR3 DNA reads TGTGCCAGCAGCTTGGCTTTTCCCGGGACCCCATCTTCATACGAGCAGTACTTC. Its translation: CASSLAFPGTPSSYEQYF.

This clone has more than one count but fewer than ten. The J gene is TRBJ1-2, the V gene TRBV7-9; D remains ambiguous. V was shortened by 1 base and J by 8 bases, with 14 bases between the two germline ends. The CDR3 sequence is 14 residues long. Per the germline V gene, CDR1 is SEHNR and CDR2 is FQNEAQ (reference sequence). The CDR3 DNA reads TGTGCCAGCAGCTTAGGGTACACCGCTCCAGGCTACACCTTC. Its protein product is CASSLGYTAPGYTF.

The chain joins TRBV5-8 to TRBJ2-2; TRBD2 is a possible D gene (5 bases). The V gene's germline CDR1 is SGHTS and CDR2 YDEGEE. The CDR3 loop spans 12 amino acids. V dropped 4 bases and J dropped 7 bases, with 8 bases sitting between them. DNA for the CDR3: TGTGCCAGCAGCCTCCGGGGCGGGGAGCTGTTTTTT. Protein: CASSLRGGELFF.

The V gene is TRBV6-1, the J gene TRBJ1-2; 8 bases map to TRBD1. This CDR3 has 14 amino acids. J gave up 5 bases and V 1 base, and 3 bases lay outside the gene matches. Looked up from germline, CDR1 is MNHNS and CDR2 is SASEGT. CDR3 region: CASSEVGQGYGYTF. The CDR3 nucleotides are TGTGCCAGCAGTGAAGTCGGACAGGGTTATGGCTACACCTTC.

The count of this clone is one. CDR3 coding DNA: TGTGCCAGCAGCTTAAGTACAGGGACAGATACGCAGTATTTT. This translates into CASSLSTGTDTQYF. The chain is built from TRBV7-3 and TRBJ2-3; tentatively, D is TRBD1 (6 bases). This CDR3 has 14 residues. V lost 1 base, J lost 3 bases, and 8 bases lay in between. The germline CDR1 and CDR2 sequences are SGHTA and FQGTGA.

The chain combines TRBV9 with TRBJ2-5, with D possibly matching TRBD2 (5 bases). V lost 0 bases and J 10 bases, leaving 16 bases between the germline ends. Germline CDR1 reads SGDLS; CDR2 reads YYNGEE. CDR3 size: 14 residues. CDR3 coding DNA: TGTGCCAGCAGCGTAGATTCTGGGGATCGGGGCCAGTACTTC. Amino acids: CASSVDSGDRGQYF.

The chain uses TRBV19 and TRBJ1-1, with D possibly being TRBD1 (5 bases). This CDR3 spans 14 amino acids. Germline V CDR1 and CDR2: LNHDA, SQIVND (reference sequence). V was clipped by 4 bases and J by 1 base, with 10 bases between them. The CDR3 nucleotides are TGTGCCAGTAGTACCCATAGGGGGAACACTGAAGCTTTCTTT. It yields the protein CASSTHRGNTEAFF.

In DNA, the CDR3 is TGTGCCAGCAGTTACTCGACAGGGGGTCCTCATTACTTC. It yields the protein CASSYSTGGPHYF. J is TRBJ2-7 and V is TRBV6-5; TRBD1 aligns across 9 bases. The CDR3 runs to 13 residues. Germline assignment: CDR1 MNHEY and CDR2 SVGAGI. The V and J ends lost 0 bases and 13 bases, in that order; junction bases with no gene match: 7.

The V and J genes are TRBV7-9 and TRBJ2-3; D is possibly TRBD2 (5 bases). CDR3 length: 15 residues. V lost 5 bases, J lost 1 base, and 13 bases lay in between. Germline CDR1 is SEHNR and CDR2 is FQNEAQ (reference sequence). CDR3 in amino acids: CASSTQDSRTDTQYF. The CDR3 DNA is TGTGCCAGCAGCACCCAGGACTCCCGCACAGATACGCAGTATTTT.

This rearrangement joins TRBV27 to TRBJ2-3, with 8 nucleotides matching TRBD2. Unmatched junction bases numbered 7, after V lost 3 bases and J lost 5 bases. This CDR3 region has 15 residues. The germline V gene encodes CDR1 MNHEY and CDR2 SMNVEV (reference sequence). The CDR3 sequence: CASSFSAGAGDTQYF. CDR3 nucleotide sequence: TGTGCCAGCAGTTTTTCAGCGGGGGCGGGAGATACGCAGTATTTT.

The chain uses TRBV27 and TRBJ1-1; D gene ambiguous. The CDR3 totals 13 residues. The germline CDR1 and CDR2 sequences are MNHEY and SMNVEV (reference sequence). With 6 bases removed from V and 4 bases from J, the gap between germline ends came to 12 bases. The CDR3 loop reads CASSSNGLTEAFF. CDR3 in DNA: TGTGCCAGCAGCAGCAACGGGCTCACTGAAGCTTTCTTT.

The DNA for the CDR3 is TGTGCCAGCTCACCACCCGGGGACCCCTATGGCTACACCTTC. It specifies CASSPPGDPYGYTF. The rearrangement uses TRBV18 and TRBJ1-2, with D possibly matching TRBD1 (5 bases). The germline V gene has CDR1 KGHSH and CDR2 LQKENI. V lost 0 bases, J lost 4 bases, and 9 bases lay in between. There are 14 residues in the CDR3.

This chain links TRBV2 with TRBJ1-5; 7 positions agree with TRBD1. The germline V gene encodes CDR1 SNHLY and CDR2 FYNNEI. Trimming at V came to 6 bases and at J to 6 bases, leaving 8 bases not matched to a gene. This CDR3 region has 14 residues. CDR3 nucleotides: TGTGCCAGCAGAGAATACAGGGGTGGTCAGCCCCAGCATTTT. This encodes CASREYRGGQPQHF.

The J gene is TRBJ1-5, the V gene TRBV5-6; weak D call: TRBD1 (6 bases). The V gene's germline CDR1 is SGHDT and CDR2 YYEEEE. This CDR3 has 16 residues. V was pared by 4 bases and J by 2 bases, with 16 bases between. The CDR3 DNA reads TGTGCCAGCAGCCTAAGGACAGTTTTGGGCAATCAGCCCCAGCATTTT. It encodes CASSLRTVLGNQPQHF. Complete variable domain (other parts from reference TRBV5-6 and TRBJ1-5): DAGVTQSPTHLIKTRGQQVTLRCSPKSGHDTVSWYQQALGQGPQFIFQYYEEEERQRGNFPDRFSGHQFPNYSSELNVNALLLGDSALYLCASSLRTVLGNQPQHFGDGTRLSIL.

The genes are TRBV30 and TRBJ1-3; 12 bases align to TRBD1. This CDR3 comprises 16 residues. V lost 3 bases and J lost 1; bases outside the gene matches: 4. Germline lookup yields CDR1 GTSNPN and CDR2 SVGIG (reference sequence). The CDR3 nucleotides are TGTGCCTGGAGCGCGGGACAGGGGGCATCTGGAAACACCATATATTTT. It is translated as CAWSAGQGASGNTIYF.